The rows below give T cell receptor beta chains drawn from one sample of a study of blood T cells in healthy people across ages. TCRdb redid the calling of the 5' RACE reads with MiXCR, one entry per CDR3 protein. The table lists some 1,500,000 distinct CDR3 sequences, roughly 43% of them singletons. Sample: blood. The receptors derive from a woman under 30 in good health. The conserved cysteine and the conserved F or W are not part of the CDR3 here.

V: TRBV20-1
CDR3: SARGLDAYEHY

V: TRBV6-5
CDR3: ASSYDPRTLAGYT

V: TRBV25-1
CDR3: ASPSEGGSRSSYEQY

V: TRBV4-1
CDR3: ASSHPTSGDYEQF

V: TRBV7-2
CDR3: ASSLDGAGTEAF

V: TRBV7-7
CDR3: ASSLGRGGHNEQF

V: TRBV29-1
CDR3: SVVGQLMNTEAF

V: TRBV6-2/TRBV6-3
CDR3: ASSYSRFFEQF

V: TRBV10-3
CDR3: AISEFSPREQY

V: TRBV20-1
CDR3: SARILSSYNEQY

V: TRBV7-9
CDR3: ASSLVGSVSSYNSPLH

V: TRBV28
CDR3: ASSLQEYEQY

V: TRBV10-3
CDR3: AISDPVGGSTGELF

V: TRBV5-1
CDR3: ASSPTSVVDTQY

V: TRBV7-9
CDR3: ASSTQRGTGGNEQF

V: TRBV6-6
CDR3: ASSRDGYNQPQH

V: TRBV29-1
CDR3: SVLPGPANTEAF